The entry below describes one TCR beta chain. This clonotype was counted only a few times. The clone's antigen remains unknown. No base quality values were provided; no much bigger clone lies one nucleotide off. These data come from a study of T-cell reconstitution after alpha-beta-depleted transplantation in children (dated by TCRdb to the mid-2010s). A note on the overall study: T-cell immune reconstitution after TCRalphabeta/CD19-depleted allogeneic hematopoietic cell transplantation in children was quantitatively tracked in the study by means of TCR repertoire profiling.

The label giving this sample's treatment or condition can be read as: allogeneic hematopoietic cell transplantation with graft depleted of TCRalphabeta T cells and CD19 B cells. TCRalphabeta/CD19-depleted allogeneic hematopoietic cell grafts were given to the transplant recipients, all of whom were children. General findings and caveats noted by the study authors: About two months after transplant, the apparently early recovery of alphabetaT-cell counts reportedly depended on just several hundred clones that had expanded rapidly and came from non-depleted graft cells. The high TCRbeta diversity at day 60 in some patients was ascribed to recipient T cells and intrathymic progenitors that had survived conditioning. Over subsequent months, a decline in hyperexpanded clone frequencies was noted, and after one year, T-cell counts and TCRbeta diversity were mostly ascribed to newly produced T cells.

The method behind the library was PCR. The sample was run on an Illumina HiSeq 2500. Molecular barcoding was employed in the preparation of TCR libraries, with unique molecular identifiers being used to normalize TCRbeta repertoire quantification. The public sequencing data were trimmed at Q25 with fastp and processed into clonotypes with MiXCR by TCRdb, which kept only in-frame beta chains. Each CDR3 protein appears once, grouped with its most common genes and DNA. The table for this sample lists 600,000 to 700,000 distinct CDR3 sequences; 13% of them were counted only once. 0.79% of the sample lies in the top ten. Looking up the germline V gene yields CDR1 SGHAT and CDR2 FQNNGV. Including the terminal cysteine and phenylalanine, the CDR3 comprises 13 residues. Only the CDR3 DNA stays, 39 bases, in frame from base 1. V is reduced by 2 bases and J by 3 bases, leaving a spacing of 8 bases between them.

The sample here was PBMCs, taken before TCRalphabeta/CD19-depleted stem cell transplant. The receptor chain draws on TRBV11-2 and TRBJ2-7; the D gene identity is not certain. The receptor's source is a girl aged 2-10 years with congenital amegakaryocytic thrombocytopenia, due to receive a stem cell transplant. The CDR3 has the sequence CASSLILLYEQYF. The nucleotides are TGTGCCAGCAGCTTAATTTTGCTCTACGAGCAGTACTTC.